This is a list of T cell receptor beta chains from one sample in a study of metastatic and nonmetastatic thyroid tumors. TCRdb re-called clones via MiXCR from the PCR reads. The table records 25,000 to 35,000 clones, approximately 29% of them present only once. Specimen: blood. These receptors were collected from a female donor with papillary thyroid cancer or a benign thyroid nodule (not recorded which). Some clones in this sample may be carry-over from other donors' samples. CDR3s include the opening cysteine and the closing phenylalanine or tryptophan. Each record gives: V gene, J gene, clone size, D gene, CDR3 DNA, CDR3 protein. A D gene is named only where the DNA matches it firmly. Rows give clone size only sometimes, using once, few, many, or a class for an expanded clone.

V gene: TRBV7-9; J gene: TRBJ1-2; clone size: many; D gene: .; CDR3 DNA: TGTGCCAACAGCCCGGACAGCAGGGACTCCTACACCTTC; CDR3 protein: CANSPDSRDSYTF
V gene: TRBV19; J gene: TRBJ2-4; clone size: many; D gene: .; CDR3 DNA: TGTGCCAGTTCCGGGACCCTGATAGCCAAAAACATTCAGTACTTC; CDR3 protein: CASSGTLIAKNIQYF
V gene: TRBV20-1; J gene: TRBJ2-7; clone size: medium-sized; D gene: TRBD1; CDR3 DNA: TGCAGTGCTAGTGAGGACAGGGGATTCGTTTTCTACGAGCAGTACTTC; CDR3 protein: CSASEDRGFVFYEQYF
V gene: TRBV6-1; J gene: TRBJ2-1; clone size: .; D gene: .; CDR3 DNA: TGTGCCAGCAGTGAGGGGTCTCACAATGAGCAGTTCTTC; CDR3 protein: CASSEGSHNEQFF
V gene: TRBV5-1; J gene: TRBJ2-1; clone size: .; D gene: .; CDR3 DNA: TGCGCCAGCACCCAGTCCCGAGGGGGGAATGAGCAGTTCTTC; CDR3 protein: CASTQSRGGNEQFF
V gene: TRBV30; J gene: TRBJ2-7; clone size: many; D gene: .; CDR3 DNA: TGTGCCTGGAGTGTATTCGCGGACGAGCAGTACTTC; CDR3 protein: CAWSVFADEQYF
V gene: TRBV12-3/TRBV12-4; J gene: TRBJ2-7; clone size: few; D gene: .; CDR3 DNA: TGTGCCAGCAGATTAGGTAGGGCGTCCTACGAGGAGTACTTC; CDR3 protein: CASRLGRASYEEYF
V gene: TRBV30; J gene: TRBJ1-6; clone size: once; D gene: .; CDR3 DNA: TGTGCCTGGAGTCCCCCGGACCGGAGTTCACCCCTCCACTTT; CDR3 protein: CAWSPPDRSSPLHF
V gene: TRBV6-1; J gene: TRBJ2-1; clone size: few; D gene: .; CDR3 DNA: TGTGCCAGCAGCATCCAGGGCGACTCCTACAATGAGCAGTTCTTC; CDR3 protein: CASSIQGDSYNEQFF
V gene: TRBV6-1; J gene: TRBJ1-3; clone size: .; D gene: .; CDR3 DNA: TGTGCCAGCATACGAGGGGCGGCTGGAAACACCATATATTTT; CDR3 protein: CASIRGAAGNTIYF
V gene: TRBV6-1; J gene: TRBJ2-2; clone size: few; D gene: .; CDR3 DNA: TGTGCCAGCATGACGCGGACAGCCGCGAACACCGGAGAGCTGTTTTTT; CDR3 protein: CASMTRTAANTGELFF
V gene: TRBV27; J gene: TRBJ2-7; clone size: many; D gene: TRBD1; CDR3 DNA: TGTGCCAGCAGTTTATCTCCGGGACAGGTTCCCTACGAGCAGTACTTC; CDR3 protein: CASSLSPGQVPYEQYF
V gene: TRBV20-1; J gene: TRBJ2-6; clone size: many; D gene: .; CDR3 DNA: TGCAGTGCTAACTCAGGCTCTGGGGCCAACGTCCTGACTTTC; CDR3 protein: CSANSGSGANVLTF
V gene: TRBV20-1; J gene: TRBJ1-2; clone size: once; D gene: .; CDR3 DNA: TGCAGTGCTAGAGATCTGTTAGTGGGGAGAGGCTACACCTTC; CDR3 protein: CSARDLLVGRGYTF
V gene: TRBV20-1; J gene: TRBJ2-7; clone size: .; D gene: .; CDR3 DNA: TGCAGTGCTAGACCTTTTTCAGGCCCTCCCCTCGAGCAGTACTTC; CDR3 protein: CSARPFSGPPLEQYF
V gene: TRBV2; J gene: TRBJ1-6; clone size: medium-sized; D gene: .; CDR3 DNA: TGTGCCAGCAGCCCGAATGGAGAAAATTCACCCCTCCACTTT; CDR3 protein: CASSPNGENSPLHF
V gene: TRBV30; J gene: TRBJ2-7; clone size: .; D gene: .; CDR3 DNA: TGTGCCTGGCAAACACCCGGGACAGCGGACTACGAGCTGTACTTC; CDR3 protein: CAWQTPGTADYELYF
V gene: TRBV20-1; J gene: TRBJ1-5; clone size: .; D gene: TRBD1; CDR3 DNA: TGCAGTGCTAGCGCTACAGGGGGTTGGAATCAGCCCCAGCATTTT; CDR3 protein: CSASATGGWNQPQHF
V gene: TRBV7-9; J gene: TRBJ1-1; clone size: many; D gene: .; CDR3 DNA: TGTGCCAGCAGCCCTGGATCGTATGCGAACACTGAAGCTTTCTTT; CDR3 protein: CASSPGSYANTEAFF
V gene: TRBV4-2; J gene: TRBJ1-1; clone size: .; D gene: .; CDR3 DNA: TGTGCCAGCAGCCAAGGGGTTAGAGAGACTGAAGCTTTCTTT; CDR3 protein: CASSQGVRETEAFF
V gene: TRBV5-1; J gene: TRBJ2-5; clone size: many; D gene: .; CDR3 DNA: TGCGCCAGCAGCTTGCTCCAAGAGACCCAGTACTTC; CDR3 protein: CASSLLQETQYF
V gene: TRBV7-2; J gene: TRBJ2-2; clone size: many; D gene: TRBD2; CDR3 DNA: TGTGCCAGCAGCCGGACTAGCGGGGATCCCGGGGAGCTGTTTTTT; CDR3 protein: CASSRTSGDPGELFF
V gene: TRBV4-1; J gene: TRBJ2-7; clone size: .; D gene: TRBD2; CDR3 DNA: TGCGCCAGCAGCCAAGACCACCGGGACTACATGTCCTACGAGCAGTACTTC; CDR3 protein: CASSQDHRDYMSYEQYF
V gene: TRBV12-3/TRBV12-4; J gene: TRBJ2-7; clone size: few; D gene: TRBD2; CDR3 DNA: TGTGCCAGCAGCAGTGGGAGCGGGAGTGTCTACGAGCAGTACTTC; CDR3 protein: CASSSGSGSVYEQYF
V gene: TRBV20-1; J gene: TRBJ2-7; clone size: many; D gene: TRBD2; CDR3 DNA: TGCAGTGCGGACCTAGCGGGAGTGGGGGGCGAGCAGTACTTC; CDR3 protein: CSADLAGVGGEQYF
V gene: TRBV28; J gene: TRBJ2-5; clone size: many; D gene: TRBD1; CDR3 DNA: TGTGCCAGCAGTTCGACAGGGGGCCCAGAGACCCAGTACTTC; CDR3 protein: CASSSTGGPETQYF
V gene: TRBV7-6; J gene: TRBJ2-1; clone size: many; D gene: .; CDR3 DNA: TGTGCCAGCAGTCAAGGGGTAGAGGCGCAGTTCTTC; CDR3 protein: CASSQGVEAQFF
V gene: TRBV20-1; J gene: TRBJ2-6; clone size: .; D gene: .; CDR3 DNA: TGCAGTGCTAGACCGCCCCCACCTAGGACCACCTCTGGGGCCAACGTCCTGACTTTC; CDR3 protein: CSARPPPPRTTSGANVLTF
V gene: TRBV9; J gene: TRBJ1-3; clone size: many; D gene: .; CDR3 DNA: TGTGCCAGCAGCCAGGAACACTCTGGAAACACCATATATTTT; CDR3 protein: CASSQEHSGNTIYF
V gene: TRBV20-1; J gene: TRBJ2-3; clone size: many; D gene: .; CDR3 DNA: TGCAGTGCCCCACAAGGGGGCGGGAGTAGGACAGATACGCAGTATTTT; CDR3 protein: CSAPQGGGSRTDTQYF
V gene: TRBV7-9; J gene: TRBJ2-7; clone size: .; D gene: .; CDR3 DNA: TGTGCCAGCAGCTTAGTAGTCACCTCCTACGAGCAGTACTTC; CDR3 protein: CASSLVVTSYEQYF
V gene: TRBV6-1; J gene: TRBJ2-3; clone size: few; D gene: .; CDR3 DNA: TGTGTCAGCAACGTCTTTAGTTCCAATACGCAGTATTTT; CDR3 protein: CVSNVFSSNTQYF